This TCR beta chain emerged from a study of T-cell reconstitution after alpha-beta-depleted transplantation in children. Findings of the study overall: At one year after transplant, newly produced T cells mostly accounted for T-cell counts and diversity.

The sample holds many counts of this clonotype. The antigen remains undetermined. Preparation of the TCRbeta library used unique molecular identifiers. Each CDR3 protein is one row after TCRdb ran MiXCR on the PCR reads. The sample records 250,000 to 300,000 distinct CDR3 sequences, roughly 10% being singletons. The CDR3 runs 17 residues. The V gene lost 1 base and the J gene lost 1 base, with 13 bases spanning the gap. Germline assignment: CDR1 MDHEN and CDR2 SYDVKM. The sequenced sample was peripheral blood, obtained 180 days after TCRalphabeta/CD19-depleted stem cell transplant. The source of this sequence is a male patient between 2 and 10 years old who had a stem cell transplant for chronic granulomatous disease, so the T cells may come from the graft donor. This chain connects TRBV28 to TRBJ2-2, with D unresolved. The CDR3 nucleotides read TGTGCCAGCAGTTTATTAACAAGGGCCGAGAACACCGGGGAGCTGTTTTTT. This codes for CASSLLTRAENTGELFF.